These 2 T cell receptor beta chains share one sample of origin, sequenced in a study of prognosis after radiotherapy for stage I lung cancer. TCR beta CDR3 amplification from genomic DNA was performed by two-round multiplex PCR. Primers were specific to each TRBV and TRBJ gene in first-round PCR. TCRdb passed the multiplex PCR reads through MiXCR, listing each CDR3 protein once. The repertoire holds approximately 35,000 distinct CDR3 sequences, with around 30% as singletons. Sequences were derived from PBMCs, sampled before or after stereotactic body radiation therapy (not recorded which). The receptors here all came from a donor at least 50 years old with non-small cell lung cancer.

In the case of this clonotype: This likely stems from a read error, as it lies one base from a far larger clone. The V gene is TRBV6-9, the J gene TRBJ1-4; D is undetermined. Trimming pared 3 bases from V and 10 bases from J, leaving 9 bases between. Germline lookup yields CDR1 MNHGY and CDR2 SVAAGI. This CDR3 is 12 amino acids long. The DNA for the CDR3 is TGTGCCAGCAGTTACGGTGGGGTAAAACTGTTTTTT. This encodes CASSYGGVKLFF.

This clonotype was picked up many times. This chain joins TRBV3-1 and TRBJ1-6; D remains unclear. The length of the CDR3 is 15 residues. From germline, CDR1 is LGHDT and CDR2 YNNKEL (reference sequence). V shed 5 bases and J shed 6 bases, with 14 bases lying between them. DNA of the CDR3: TGTGCCAGCAGCGACCCGGGTAGGCTTAATTCACCCCTCCACTTT. It encodes CASSDPGRLNSPLHF.